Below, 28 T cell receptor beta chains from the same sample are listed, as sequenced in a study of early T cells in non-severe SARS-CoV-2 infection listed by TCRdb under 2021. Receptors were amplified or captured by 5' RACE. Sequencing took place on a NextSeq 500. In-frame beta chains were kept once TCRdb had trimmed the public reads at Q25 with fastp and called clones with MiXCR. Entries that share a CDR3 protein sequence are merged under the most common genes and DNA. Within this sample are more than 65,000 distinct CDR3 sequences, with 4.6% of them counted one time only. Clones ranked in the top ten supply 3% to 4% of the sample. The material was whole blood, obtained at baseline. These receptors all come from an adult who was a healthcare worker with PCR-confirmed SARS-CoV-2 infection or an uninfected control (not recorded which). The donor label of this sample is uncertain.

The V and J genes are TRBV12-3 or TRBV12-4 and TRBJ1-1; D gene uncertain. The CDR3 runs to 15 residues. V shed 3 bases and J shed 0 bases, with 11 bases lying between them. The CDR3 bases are TGTGCCAGCAGTTTTCAGGCGGTCCTGAACACTGAAGCTTTCTTT. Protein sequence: CASSFQAVLNTEAFF.

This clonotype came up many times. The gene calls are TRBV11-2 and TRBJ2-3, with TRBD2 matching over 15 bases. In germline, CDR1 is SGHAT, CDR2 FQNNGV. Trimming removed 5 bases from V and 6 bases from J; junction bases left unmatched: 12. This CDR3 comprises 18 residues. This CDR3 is CASSATRTSGGAADTQYF. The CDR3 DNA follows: TGTGCCAGCAGCGCCACGAGGACTAGCGGGGGGGCCGCCGATACGCAGTATTTT.

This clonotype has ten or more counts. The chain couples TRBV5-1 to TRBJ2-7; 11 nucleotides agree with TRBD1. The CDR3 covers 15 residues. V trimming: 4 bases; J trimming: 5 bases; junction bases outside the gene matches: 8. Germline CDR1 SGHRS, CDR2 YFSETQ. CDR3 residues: CASSLGQGAQDEQYF. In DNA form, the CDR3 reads TGCGCCAGCAGCCTAGGACAGGGGGCGCAGGACGAGCAGTACTTC.

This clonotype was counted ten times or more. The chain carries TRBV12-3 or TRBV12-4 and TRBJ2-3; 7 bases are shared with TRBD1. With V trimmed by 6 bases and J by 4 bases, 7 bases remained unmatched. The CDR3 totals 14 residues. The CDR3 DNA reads TGTGCCAGCAGACCCGGGACAGCCCCAGATACGCAGTATTTT. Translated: CASRPGTAPDTQYF.

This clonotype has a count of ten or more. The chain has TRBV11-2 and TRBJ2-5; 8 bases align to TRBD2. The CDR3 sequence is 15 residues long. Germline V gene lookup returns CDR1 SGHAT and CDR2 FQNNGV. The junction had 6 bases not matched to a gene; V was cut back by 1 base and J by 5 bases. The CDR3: CASSLAAGARETQYF. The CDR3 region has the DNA TGTGCCAGCAGCTTAGCAGCGGGGGCCCGGGAGACCCAGTACTTC.

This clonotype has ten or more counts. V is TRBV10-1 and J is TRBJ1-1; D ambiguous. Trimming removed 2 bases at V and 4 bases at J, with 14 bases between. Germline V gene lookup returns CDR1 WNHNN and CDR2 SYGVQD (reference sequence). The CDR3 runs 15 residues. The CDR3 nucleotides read TGCGCCAGCAGTGAGCGGGGTGGGCCCTCCACTGAAGCTTTCTTT. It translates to CASSERGGPSTEAFF.

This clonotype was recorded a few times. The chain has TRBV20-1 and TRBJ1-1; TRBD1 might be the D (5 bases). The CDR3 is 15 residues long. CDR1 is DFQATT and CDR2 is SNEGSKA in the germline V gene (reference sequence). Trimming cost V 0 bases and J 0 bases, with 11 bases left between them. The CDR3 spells CSARDSTGLNTEAFF. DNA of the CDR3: TGCAGTGCTAGAGACTCCACAGGCCTGAACACTGAAGCTTTCTTT.

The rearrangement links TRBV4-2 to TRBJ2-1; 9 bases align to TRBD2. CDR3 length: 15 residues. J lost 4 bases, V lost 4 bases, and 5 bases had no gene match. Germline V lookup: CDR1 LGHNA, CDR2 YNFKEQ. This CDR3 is CASSPWAGGYNEQFF. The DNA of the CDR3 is TGTGCCAGCAGCCCCTGGGCGGGGGGGTACAATGAGCAGTTCTTC.

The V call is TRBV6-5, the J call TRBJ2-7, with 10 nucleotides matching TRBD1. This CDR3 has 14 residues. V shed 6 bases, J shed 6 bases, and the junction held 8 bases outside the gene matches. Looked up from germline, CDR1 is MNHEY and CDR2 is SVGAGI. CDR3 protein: CASRGGQGLREQYF. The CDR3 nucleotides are TGTGCCAGCAGGGGGGGACAGGGGTTGCGCGAGCAGTACTTC.

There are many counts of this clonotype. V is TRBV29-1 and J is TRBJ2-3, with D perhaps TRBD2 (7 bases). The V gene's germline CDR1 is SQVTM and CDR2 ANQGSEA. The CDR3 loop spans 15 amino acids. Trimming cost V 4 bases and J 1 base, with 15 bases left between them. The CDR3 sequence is CSVGKGGAGTDTQYF. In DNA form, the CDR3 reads TGCAGCGTTGGCAAAGGGGGGGCTGGCACAGATACGCAGTATTTT.

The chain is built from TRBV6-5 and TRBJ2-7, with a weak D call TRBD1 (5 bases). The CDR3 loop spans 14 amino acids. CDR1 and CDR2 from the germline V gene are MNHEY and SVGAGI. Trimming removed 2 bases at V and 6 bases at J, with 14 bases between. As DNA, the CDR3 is TGTGCCAGCAGTTACCGCAGGGAAGGGCGCGAGCAGTACTTC. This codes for CASSYRREGREQYF.

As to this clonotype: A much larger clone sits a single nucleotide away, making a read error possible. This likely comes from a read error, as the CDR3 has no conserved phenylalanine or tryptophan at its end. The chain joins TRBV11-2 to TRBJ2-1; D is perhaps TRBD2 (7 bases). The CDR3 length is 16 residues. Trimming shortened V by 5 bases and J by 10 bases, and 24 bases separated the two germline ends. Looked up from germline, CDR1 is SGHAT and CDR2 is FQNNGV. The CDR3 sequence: CASSQQGGGVRSEQFS. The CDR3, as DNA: TGTGCCAGCAGCCAACAGGGCGGGGGTGTCCGGTCGGAGCAGTTCTCC.

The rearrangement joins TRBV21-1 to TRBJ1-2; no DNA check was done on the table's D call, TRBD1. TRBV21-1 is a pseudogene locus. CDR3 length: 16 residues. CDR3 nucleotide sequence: TGTGCCAGCAGCAAAGGACAGGGGCCAGCTAACTATGGCTACACCTTC. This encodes CASSKGQGPANYGYTF.

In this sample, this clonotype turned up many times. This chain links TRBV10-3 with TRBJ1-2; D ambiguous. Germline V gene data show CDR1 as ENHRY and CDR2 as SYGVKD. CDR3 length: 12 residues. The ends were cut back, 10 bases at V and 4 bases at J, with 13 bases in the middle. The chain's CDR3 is CATRDPGYGYTF. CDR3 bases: TGTGCCACACGGGATCCTGGCTATGGCTACACCTTC.

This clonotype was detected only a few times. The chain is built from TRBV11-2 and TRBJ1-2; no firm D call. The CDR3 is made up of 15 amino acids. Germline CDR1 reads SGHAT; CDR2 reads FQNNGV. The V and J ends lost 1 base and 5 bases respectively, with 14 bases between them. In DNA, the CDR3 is TGTGCCAGCAGCTTAGCCCCCGGGGTTCGGTATGGCTACACCTTC. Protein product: CASSLAPGVRYGYTF.

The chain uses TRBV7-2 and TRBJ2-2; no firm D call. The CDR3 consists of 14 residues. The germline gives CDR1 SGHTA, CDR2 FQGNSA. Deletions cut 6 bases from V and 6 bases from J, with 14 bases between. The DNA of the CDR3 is TGTGCCAGCAGTGGTACAGTTGGGGCCGGGGAGCTGTTTTTT. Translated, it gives CASSGTVGAGELFF.

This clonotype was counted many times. The DNA of the CDR3 is TGTGCCAGCAGTTACCGCGGCCGGAAAAACATTCAGTACTTC. Its translation: CASSYRGRKNIQYF. The chain couples TRBV6-5 to TRBJ2-4; D remains ambiguous. Germline loops: CDR1 MNHEY, CDR2 SVGAGI. This CDR3 has 14 amino acids. The ends were cut back, 2 bases at V and 4 bases at J, with 9 bases in the middle.

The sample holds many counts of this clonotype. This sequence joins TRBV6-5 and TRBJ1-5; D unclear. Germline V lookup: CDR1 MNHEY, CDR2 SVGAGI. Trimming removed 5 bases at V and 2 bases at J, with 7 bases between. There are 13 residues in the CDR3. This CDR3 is CASSKERNQPQHF. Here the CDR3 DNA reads TGTGCCAGCAGTAAGGAACGCAATCAGCCCCAGCATTTT.

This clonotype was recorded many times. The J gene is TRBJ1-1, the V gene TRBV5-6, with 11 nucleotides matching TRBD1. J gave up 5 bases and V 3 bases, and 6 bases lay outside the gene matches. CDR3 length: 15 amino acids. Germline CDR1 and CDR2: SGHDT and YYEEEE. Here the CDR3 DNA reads TGTGCCAGCAGCTCTACCGGGACAGGGGGTACTGAAGCTTTCTTT. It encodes CASSSTGTGGTEAFF. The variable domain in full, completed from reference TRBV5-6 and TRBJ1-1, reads DAGVTQSPTHLIKTRGQQVTLRCSPKSGHDTVSWYQQALGQGPQFIFQYYEEEERQRGNFPDRFSGHQFPNYSSELNVNALLLGDSALYLCASSSTGTGGTEAFFGQGTRLTVV.

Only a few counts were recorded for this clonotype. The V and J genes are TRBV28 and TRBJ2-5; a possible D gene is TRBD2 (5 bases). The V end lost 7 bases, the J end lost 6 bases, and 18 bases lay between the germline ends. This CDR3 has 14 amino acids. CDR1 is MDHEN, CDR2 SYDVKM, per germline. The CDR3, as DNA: TGTGCCAGCACCACTCTACTAGGAATCCAGACCCAGTACTTC. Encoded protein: CASTTLLGIQTQYF.

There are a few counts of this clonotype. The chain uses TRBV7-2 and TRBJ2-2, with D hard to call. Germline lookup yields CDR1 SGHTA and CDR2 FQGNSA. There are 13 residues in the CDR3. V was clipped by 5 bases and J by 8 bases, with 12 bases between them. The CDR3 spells CASSLRYEGELFF. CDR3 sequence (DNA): TGTGCCAGCAGCCTCCGCTATGAAGGGGAGCTGTTTTTT.

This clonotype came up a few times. The CDR3 reads CASTLDAGTEAFF. For the CDR3, the DNA is TGTGCCAGCACCCTAGACGCCGGCACTGAAGCTTTCTTT. The chain recombines TRBV6-2 or TRBV6-3 with TRBJ1-1; D gene uncertain. This CDR3 spans 13 amino acids. The germline V and J ends were trimmed by 7 bases and 4 bases, with 13 bases remaining between them. Germline values: CDR1 MNHEY, CDR2 SVGEGT.

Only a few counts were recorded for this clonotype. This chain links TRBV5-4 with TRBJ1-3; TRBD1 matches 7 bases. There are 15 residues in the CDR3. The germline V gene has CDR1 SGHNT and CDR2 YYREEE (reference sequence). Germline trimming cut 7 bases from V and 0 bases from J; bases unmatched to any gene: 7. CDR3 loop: CASSTGHISGNTIYF. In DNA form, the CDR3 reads TGTGCCAGCTCGACAGGGCATATCTCTGGAAACACCATATATTTT.

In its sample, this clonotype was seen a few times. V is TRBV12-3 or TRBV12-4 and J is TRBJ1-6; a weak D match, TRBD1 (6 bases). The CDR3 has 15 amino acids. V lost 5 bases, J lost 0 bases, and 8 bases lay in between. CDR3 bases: TGTGCCAGCAGTGACAGGAGCTCCTATAATTCACCCCTCCACTTT. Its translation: CASSDRSSYNSPLHF.

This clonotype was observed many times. CDR3 coding DNA: TGCGCCAGCAGCGGACAGAGCTCCTACAATGAGCAGTTCTTC. Protein sequence: CASSGQSSYNEQFF. The chain employs TRBV5-1 and TRBJ2-1; possible D gene TRBD1, 6 bases. Germline-derived CDR1 and CDR2 are SGHRS and YFSETQ. Trimming removed 4 bases at V and 0 bases at J, with 8 bases between. The length of the CDR3 is 14 residues.

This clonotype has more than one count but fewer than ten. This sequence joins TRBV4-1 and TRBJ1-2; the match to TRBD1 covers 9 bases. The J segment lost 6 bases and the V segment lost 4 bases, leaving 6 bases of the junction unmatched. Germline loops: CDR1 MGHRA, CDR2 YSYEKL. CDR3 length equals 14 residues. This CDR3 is CASSLTGGQNGYTF. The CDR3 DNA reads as TGCGCCAGCAGCCTAACAGGGGGCCAGAATGGCTACACCTTC.

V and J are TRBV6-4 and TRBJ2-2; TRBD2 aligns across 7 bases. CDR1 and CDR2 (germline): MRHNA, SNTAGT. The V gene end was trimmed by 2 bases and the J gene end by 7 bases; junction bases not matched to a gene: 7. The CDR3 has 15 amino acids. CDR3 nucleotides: TGTGCCAGCAGTGACCAGGGACTACCTCTCGGGGAGCTGTTTTTT. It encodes CASSDQGLPLGELFF.

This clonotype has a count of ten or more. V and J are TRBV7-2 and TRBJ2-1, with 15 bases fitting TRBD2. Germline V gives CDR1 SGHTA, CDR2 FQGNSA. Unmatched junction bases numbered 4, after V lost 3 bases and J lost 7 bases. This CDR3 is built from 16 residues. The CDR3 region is CASSFTGTSGGNEQFF. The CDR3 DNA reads TGTGCCAGCAGCTTCACGGGGACTAGCGGGGGGAATGAGCAGTTCTTC.